The T cell receptor (beta chain) described here comes from a study of T cells in Graves' hyperthyroidism and ophthalmopathy. Diagnoses were established using clinical symptoms, serum thyroxine and TRAb, thyroid ultrasound and orbital computed tomography. This clonotype was observed a few times. Its target is not known. Germline-derived CDR1 and CDR2 are DFQATT and SNEGSKA (reference sequence). Trimming stripped 0 bases from V and 4 bases from J, with 7 bases between. The length of the CDR3 is 12 residues. TCR beta CDR3 regions were amplified from RNA. With the HTBI primer set, the TCR CDR3 went through a first round of RT-PCR. TCRdb fed the multiplex PCR reads into MiXCR, producing one record per CDR3 protein. The sample includes about 480,000 distinct CDR3 sequences, around 22% of them seen just once. Study observations and caveats: Most thyroid clonotypes expanded above 0.001 were also detected in blood.

The sequence derives from a woman aged 25 to 39 with Graves' ophthalmopathy. V is TRBV20-1 and J is TRBJ2-7, with D maybe TRBD1 (5 bases). The material sequenced was blood. Here the CDR3 reads CSAREGLYEQYF. CDR3 DNA: TGCAGTGCTAGAGAGGGGCTTTACGAGCAGTACTTC.